One sample yielded the 16 T cell receptor beta chains listed below, sequenced in a study of shared clonotypes between healthy human individuals. Naive CD8 cells lacked CD45RO, underwent positive selection for CCR7 and left out terminally differentiated effector memory CD45RA+ cells. Generated by immunoSEQ multiplex PCR, the TCRdb table keeps only in-frame clones and is missing some. This table has more than 2 million clones, just under 95% appearing once. Specimen: naive CD8+ T cells sorted from blood. The receptors stem from a man aged 18 to 29 in good health.

J is TRBJ2-7 and V is TRBV30; perhaps TRBD2 as D (6 bases). The CDR3 spans 12 residues. In germline, CDR1 is GTSNPN, CDR2 SVGIG (reference sequence). The V end lost 4 bases, the J end lost 2 bases, and 9 bases lay between the germline ends. The CDR3 sequence is CAWNWGAYEQYF. CDR3 nucleotide sequence: TGTGCCTGGAACTGGGGGGCCTACGAGCAGTACTTC.

The chain carries TRBV7-8 and TRBJ1-6; no clear D. The germline V and J ends were trimmed by 2 bases and 5 bases, with 7 bases remaining between them. CDR1 SGHVS and CDR2 FQNEAQ come from the germline V gene. The CDR3 contains 14 residues. The CDR3 DNA sequence: TGTGCCAGCAGCTTACCCGGAAATAATTCACCCCTCCACTTT. It encodes CASSLPGNNSPLHF.

The rearrangement uses TRBV6-5 and TRBJ1-2; D is unresolved. V dropped 6 bases and J dropped 5 bases, with 13 bases sitting between them. Per the germline V gene, CDR1 is MNHEY and CDR2 is SVGAGI. The CDR3 totals 13 residues. In DNA, the CDR3 is TGTGCCAGCAGCATACACCGATCGTATGGCTACACCTTC. Its protein is CASSIHRSYGYTF.

The chain is built from TRBV6-1 and TRBJ1-1, with D unresolved. The CDR3 covers 12 residues. CDR1 and CDR2 from the germline V gene are MNHNS and SASEGT. V dropped 3 bases and J dropped 5 bases, with 7 bases sitting between them. CDR3 sequence reads: CASSDPPTEAFF. The CDR3 DNA sequence: TGTGCCAGCAGTGACCCTCCGACTGAAGCTTTCTTT.

The chain carries TRBV19 and TRBJ1-2, with a tentative D call TRBD1 (5 bases). The CDR3 runs 17 residues. In germline, CDR1 is LNHDA, CDR2 SQIVND (reference sequence). V lost 7 bases, J lost 4 bases, and 25 bases lay in between. The DNA of the CDR3 is TGTGCCAGTAACGCATGGACACCAACCCACGATATCTATGGCTACACCTTC. It specifies CASNAWTPTHDIYGYTF.

The V gene is TRBV5-8, the J gene TRBJ2-1; D not resolved. There are 13 residues in the CDR3. Between the trimmed V and J ends, which lost 1 base and 13 bases, there was a span of 15 bases. Germline CDR1 reads SGHTS; CDR2 reads YDEGEE. CDR3 coding DNA: TGTGCCAGCAGCTTGAAAGTTTTGGCAGATCAGTTCTTC. Its protein is CASSLKVLADQFF.

CDR3 nucleotides: TGTGCCAGCAGCCCAGGGCAGGGGCAGTACGAGCAGTACTTC. It yields the protein CASSPGQGQYEQYF. The genes are TRBV28 and TRBJ2-7, with D possibly being TRBD1 (6 bases). V gave up 6 bases and J gave up 4 bases, with 16 bases separating them. The CDR3 covers 14 residues. Germline V gene sequence: CDR1 MDHEN, CDR2 SYDVKM.

This clone occurred once. This sample also contains other DNA sequences that code for the same CDR3. This chain joins TRBV4-1 and TRBJ1-1; the D gene is possibly TRBD1 (5 bases). V was shortened by 3 bases and J by 0 bases, with 11 bases between the two germline ends. Germline V CDR1 and CDR2: MGHRA, YSYEKL. The CDR3 contains 15 residues. The CDR3 DNA sequence: TGCGCCAGCAGCCAGGAGACAGTAATGAACACTGAAGCTTTCTTT. Translated, it gives CASSQETVMNTEAFF.

The rearrangement joins TRBV27 to TRBJ2-1, with a tentative D call TRBD2 (6 bases). The CDR3 totals 16 residues. The germline V gene has CDR1 MNHEY and CDR2 SMNVEV (reference sequence). V lost 2 bases, J lost 7 bases, and 18 bases lay in between. The CDR3 reads CASSLTRDLWGNEQFF. Here the CDR3 DNA reads TGTGCCAGCAGTTTAACCCGGGACTTGTGGGGGAATGAGCAGTTCTTC.

The chain links TRBV27 to TRBJ2-5; TRBD2 matches at 8 bases. This CDR3 comprises 16 residues. V lost 1 base, J lost 5 bases, and 9 bases stayed unmatched. Germline V lookup: CDR1 MNHEY, CDR2 SMNVEV (reference sequence). The CDR3 nucleotides read TGTGCCAGCAGTTTATATGCCGGGGGGGCCGAGGAGACCCAGTACTTC. It encodes CASSLYAGGAEETQYF.

A note on this clone: Additional DNA sequences in this sample encode the identical CDR3. The V gene is TRBV27, the J gene TRBJ2-7, with a possible D match to TRBD2 (6 bases). Germline V gene lookup returns CDR1 MNHEY and CDR2 SMNVEV (reference sequence). V lost 5 bases, J lost 0 bases, and 8 bases lay in between. The CDR3 runs to 13 residues. The CDR3 protein is CASSLGGSYEQYF. The CDR3, as DNA: TGTGCCAGCAGTCTGGGGGGCTCCTACGAGCAGTACTTC.

About this clone itself: This CDR3 is also generated by other DNA sequences in the sample. The chain joins TRBV15 to TRBJ2-7; 8 positions agree with TRBD1. V shed 3 bases and J 6 bases; nucleotides not matched to a gene: 1. Germline CDR1 and CDR2: LNHNV and YYDKDF (reference sequence). This CDR3 has 12 residues. The CDR3 DNA follows: TGTGCCACCAGCAGGGACAGGGCCGAGCAGTACTTC. This codes for CATSRDRAEQYF.

The V and J genes are TRBV6-5 and TRBJ1-2; 9 nucleotides align to TRBD1. Per germline, CDR1 MNHEY and CDR2 SVGAGI. J lost 8 bases, V lost 0 bases, and 7 bases had no gene match. The CDR3 is 15 amino acids. The CDR3, as DNA: TGTGCCAGCAGTTACTCGGGGGACAGGGAAAGGGGCTACACCTTC. Amino acids: CASSYSGDRERGYTF.

This chain's CDR3 is CASSFGGENTEAFF. CDR3 bases: TGTGCCAGCAGTTTTGGCGGGGAGAACACTGAAGCTTTCTTT. This chain uses TRBV28 with TRBJ1-1; D remains ambiguous. This CDR3 contains 14 residues. Trimming left V 3 bases short and J 1 base short, with 9 bases between. Germline values: CDR1 MDHEN, CDR2 SYDVKM.

CDR3 sequence (DNA): TGTGCCAGCAGTTTAGAACTCCAGGGGGCAACTAATGAAAAACTGTTTTTT. Translated: CASSLELQGATNEKLFF. The V and J genes are TRBV28 and TRBJ1-4, with 7 bases matching TRBD1. The CDR3 covers 17 residues. V gave up 2 bases and J gave up 0 bases; unmatched junction bases: 6. Germline loops: CDR1 MDHEN, CDR2 SYDVKM. Together with reference TRBV28 and TRBJ1-4, the CDR3 gives the full variable domain: DVKVTQSSRYLVKRTGEKVFLECVQDMDHENMFWYRQDPGLGLRLIYFSYDVKMKEKGDIPEGYSVSREKKERFSLILESASTNQTSMYLCASSLELQGATNEKLFFGSGTQLSVL.

The V gene is TRBV28, the J gene TRBJ2-5, with 9 positions matching TRBD1. The CDR3 is 15 amino acids. V lost 2 bases and J lost 5; bases outside the gene matches: 6. Germline-derived CDR1 and CDR2 are MDHEN and SYDVKM. CDR3 region: CASSLATGGEETQYF. The CDR3 DNA follows: TGTGCCAGCAGTTTAGCGACAGGGGGGGAGGAGACCCAGTACTTC.